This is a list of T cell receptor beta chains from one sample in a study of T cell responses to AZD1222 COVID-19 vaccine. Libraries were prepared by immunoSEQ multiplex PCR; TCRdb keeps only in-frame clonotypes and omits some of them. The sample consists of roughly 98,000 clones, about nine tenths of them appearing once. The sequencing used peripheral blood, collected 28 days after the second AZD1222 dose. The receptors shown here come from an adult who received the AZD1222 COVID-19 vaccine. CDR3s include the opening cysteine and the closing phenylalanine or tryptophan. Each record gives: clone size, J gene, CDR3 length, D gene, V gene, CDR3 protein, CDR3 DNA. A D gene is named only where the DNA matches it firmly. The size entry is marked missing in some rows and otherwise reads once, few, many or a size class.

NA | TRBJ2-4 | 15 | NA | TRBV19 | CASSFAGPRKNIQYF | TGTGCCAGTAGTTTCGCCGGGCCCCGAAAGAACATTCAGTACTTC
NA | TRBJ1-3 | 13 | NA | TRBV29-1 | CSVDGGSGNTIYF | TGCAGCGTTGACGGGGGCTCTGGAAACACCATATATTTT
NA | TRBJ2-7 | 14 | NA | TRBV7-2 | CASSFGAASYEQYF | TGTGCCAGCAGCTTCGGGGCTGCCTCCTACGAGCAGTACTTC
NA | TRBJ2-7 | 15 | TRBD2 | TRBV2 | CATLAGGSVPYEQYF | TGTGCCACCCTAGCCGGCGGGAGCGTTCCCTACGAGCAGTACTTC
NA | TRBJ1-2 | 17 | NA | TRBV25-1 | CASSVLGGQGTFGGYTF | TGTGCCAGCAGTGTCCTAGGGGGACAAGGGACGTTCGGGGGCTACACCTTC
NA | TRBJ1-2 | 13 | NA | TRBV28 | CASRRPPVRGYTF | TGTGCCAGCAGACGACCACCGGTTCGGGGCTACACCTTC
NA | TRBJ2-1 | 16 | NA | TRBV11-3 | CASSSSGRGDYNEQFF | TGTGCCAGCAGCTCATCGGGCAGGGGCGACTACAATGAGCAGTTCTTC
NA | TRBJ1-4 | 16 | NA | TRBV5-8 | CASRFDTLATNEKLFF | TGTGCCAGCAGATTCGACACCCTTGCAACTAATGAAAAACTGTTTTTT
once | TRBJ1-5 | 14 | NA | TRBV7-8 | CASTERGSNQPQHF | TGTGCCAGCACCGAAAGGGGCAGCAATCAGCCCCAGCATTTT
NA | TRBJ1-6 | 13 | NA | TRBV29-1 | CSVATDYNSPLHF | TGCAGCGTTGCCACAGACTATAATTCACCCCTCCACTTT
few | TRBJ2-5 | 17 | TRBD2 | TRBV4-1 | CASSQDAALALEETQYF | TGCGCCAGCAGCCAAGACGCAGCACTAGCGCTCGAAGAGACCCAGTACTTC
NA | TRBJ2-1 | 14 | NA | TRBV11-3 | CASSLFSSYNEQFF | TGTGCCAGCAGCTTATTTAGCTCCTACAATGAGCAGTTCTTC
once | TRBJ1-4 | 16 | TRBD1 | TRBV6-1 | CASSVYTQGRDEKLFF | TGTGCCAGCAGTGTTTACACACAGGGGAGGGATGAAAAACTGTTTTTT
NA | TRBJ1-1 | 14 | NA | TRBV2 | CASRTRGGGTEAFF | TGTGCCAGCAGAACTAGGGGGGGAGGCACTGAAGCTTTCTTT
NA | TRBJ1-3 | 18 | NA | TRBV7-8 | CASSKGRTLLYSGNTIYF | TGTGCCAGCAGCAAGGGACGGACCTTACTCTACTCTGGAAACACCATATATTTT
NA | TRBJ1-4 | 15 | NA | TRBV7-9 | CASSQVMGSNEKLFF | TGTGCCAGCAGCCAGGTGATGGGAAGTAATGAAAAACTGTTTTTT
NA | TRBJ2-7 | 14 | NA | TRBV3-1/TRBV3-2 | CASSQGSGQSEQYF | TGTGCCAGCAGCCAAGGATCTGGACAGAGCGAGCAGTACTTC
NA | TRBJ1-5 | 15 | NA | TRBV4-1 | CASSQQHRGNQPQHF | TGCGCCAGCAGCCAGCAGCACCGGGGTAATCAGCCCCAGCATTTT
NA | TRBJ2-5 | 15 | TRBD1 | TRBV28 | CASSLDRGRLETQYF | TGTGCCAGCAGTCTCGACAGGGGGCGGTTGGAGACCCAGTACTTC
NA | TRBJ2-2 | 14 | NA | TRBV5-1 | CASSLTTSSGELFF | TGCGCCAGCAGCTTGACCACTAGTTCCGGGGAGCTGTTTTTT
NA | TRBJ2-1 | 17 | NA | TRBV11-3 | CASSLAFGLAQNNEQFF | TGTGCCAGCAGCTTAGCTTTCGGGCTAGCGCAAAATAATGAGCAGTTCTTC
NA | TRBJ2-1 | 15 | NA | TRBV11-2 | CASSLVSGVSNEQFF | TGTGCCAGCAGCTTAGTGTCGGGAGTAAGTAATGAGCAGTTCTTC
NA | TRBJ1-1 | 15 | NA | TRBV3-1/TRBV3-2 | CASSPSEGRATEAFF | TGTGCCAGCAGCCCCTCCGAGGGTCGGGCCACTGAAGCTTTCTTT
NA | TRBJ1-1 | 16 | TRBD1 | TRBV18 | CASSPRGRGQGTEAFF | TGTGCCAGCTCACCAAGGGGAAGGGGGCAAGGCACTGAAGCTTTCTTT
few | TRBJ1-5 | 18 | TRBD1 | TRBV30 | CAWSKGVYRGLMGQPQHF | TGTGCCTGGAGTAAAGGGGTGTACAGGGGGCTCATGGGTCAGCCCCAGCATTTT
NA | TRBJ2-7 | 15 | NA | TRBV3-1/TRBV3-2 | CASSHLGGGQDEQYF | TGTGCCAGCAGCCACCTCGGGGGGGGACAGGACGAGCAGTACTTC
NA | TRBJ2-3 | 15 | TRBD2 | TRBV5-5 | CASSTFSGNLDTQYF | TGTGCCAGCAGCACTTTTAGCGGGAATCTAGATACGCAGTATTTT
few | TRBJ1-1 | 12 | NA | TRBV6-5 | CASSYSATEAFF | TGTGCCAGCAGTTACTCAGCCACTGAAGCTTTCTTT
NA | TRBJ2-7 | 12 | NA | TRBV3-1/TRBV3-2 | CASSQGRGEQYF | TGTGCCAGCAGCCAAGGTCGGGGCGAGCAGTACTTC
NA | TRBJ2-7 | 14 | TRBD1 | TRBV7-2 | CASSYRPGGYEQYF | TGTGCCAGCAGCTATCGACCAGGGGGCTACGAGCAGTACTTC
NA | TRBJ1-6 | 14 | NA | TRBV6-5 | CASSYRGKDSPLHF | TGTGCCAGCAGTTACAGGGGGAAGGATTCACCCCTCCACTTT
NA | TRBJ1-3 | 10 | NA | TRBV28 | CASLRNTIYF | TGTGCCAGCTTACGAAACACCATATATTTT